This entry features one T cell receptor (beta chain) sequence. The table came from immunoSEQ multiplex PCR; TCRdb's copy has only in-frame clones and leaves some out. The sample carries about 80,000 clones, around 97% recorded once. This sample was taken from a study of technical replicates of blood from several donors. This clonotype originated in a human donor in good health. What was sequenced was T cells isolated from PBMCs.

The CDR3 DNA sequence: TGTGCCAGCAGCTTGGACCCCCTACTAGCGGGCCCGGAGCAGTACTTC. It is translated as CASSLDPLLAGPEQYF. The genes are TRBV5-6 and TRBJ2-7; 9 nucleotides match TRBD2. The ends lost 0 bases at V and 7 bases at J; junction bases unmatched: 11. CDR1 is SGHDT and CDR2 is YYEEEE in the germline V gene. The CDR3 length is 16 residues. The whole variable domain, filled in from reference TRBV5-6 and TRBJ2-7, reads DAGVTQSPTHLIKTRGQQVTLRCSPKSGHDTVSWYQQALGQGPQFIFQYYEEEERQRGNFPDRFSGHQFPNYSSELNVNALLLGDSALYLCASSLDPLLAGPEQYFGPGTRLTVT.